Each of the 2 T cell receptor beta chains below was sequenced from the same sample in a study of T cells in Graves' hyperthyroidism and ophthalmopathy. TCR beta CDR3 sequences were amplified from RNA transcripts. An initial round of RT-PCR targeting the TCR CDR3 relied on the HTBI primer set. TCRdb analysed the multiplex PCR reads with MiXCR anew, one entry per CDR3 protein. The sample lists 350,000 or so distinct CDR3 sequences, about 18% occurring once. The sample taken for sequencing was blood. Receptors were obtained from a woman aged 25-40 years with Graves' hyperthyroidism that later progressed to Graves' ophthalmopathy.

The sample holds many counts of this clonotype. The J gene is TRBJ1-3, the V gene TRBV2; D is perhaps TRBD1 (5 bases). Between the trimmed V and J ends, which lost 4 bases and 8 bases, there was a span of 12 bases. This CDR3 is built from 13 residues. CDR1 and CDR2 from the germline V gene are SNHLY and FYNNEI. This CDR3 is CASSGVMGDTIYF. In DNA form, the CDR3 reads TGTGCCAGCAGTGGCGTTATGGGGGACACCATATATTTT. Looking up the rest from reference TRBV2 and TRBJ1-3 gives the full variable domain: EPEVTQTPSHQVTQMGQEVILRCVPISNHLYFYWYRQILGQKVEFLVSFYNNEISEKSEIFDDQFSVERPDGSNFTLKIRSTKLEDSAMYFCASSGVMGDTIYFGEGSWLTVV.

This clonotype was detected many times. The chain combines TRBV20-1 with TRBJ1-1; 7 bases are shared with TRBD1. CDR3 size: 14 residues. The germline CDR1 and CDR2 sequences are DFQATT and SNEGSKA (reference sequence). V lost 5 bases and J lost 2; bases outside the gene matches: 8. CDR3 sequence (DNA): TGCAGTGCTTTACCGGGACAGATAAACACTGAAGCTTTCTTT. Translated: CSALPGQINTEAFF.